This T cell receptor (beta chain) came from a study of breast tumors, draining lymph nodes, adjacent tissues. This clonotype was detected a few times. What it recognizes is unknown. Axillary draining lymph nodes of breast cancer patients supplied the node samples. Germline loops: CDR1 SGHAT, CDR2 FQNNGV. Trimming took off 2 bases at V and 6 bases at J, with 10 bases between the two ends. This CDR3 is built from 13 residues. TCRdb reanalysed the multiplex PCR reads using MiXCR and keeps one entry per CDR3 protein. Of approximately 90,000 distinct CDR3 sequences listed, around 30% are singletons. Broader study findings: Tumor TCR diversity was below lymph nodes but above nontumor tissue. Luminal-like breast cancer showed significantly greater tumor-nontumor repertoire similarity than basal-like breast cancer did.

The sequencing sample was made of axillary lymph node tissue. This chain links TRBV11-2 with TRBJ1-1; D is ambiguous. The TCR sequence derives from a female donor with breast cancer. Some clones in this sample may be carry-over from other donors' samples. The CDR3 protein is CASSLLSRAEAFF. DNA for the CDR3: TGTGCCAGCAGCTTACTTAGTAGGGCTGAAGCTTTCTTT. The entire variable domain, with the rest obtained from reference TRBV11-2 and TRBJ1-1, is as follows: EAGVAQSPRYKIIEKRQSVAFWCNPISGHATLYWYQQILGQGPKLLIQFQNNGVVDDSQLPKDRFSAERLKGVDSTLKIQPAKLEDSAVYLCASSLLSRAEAFFGQGTRLTVV.